The clone carrying this T cell receptor (beta chain) was observed a handful of times. V was cut by 3 bases and J by 4 bases, with 15 bases left in between. This CDR3 is built from 15 residues. Germline assignment: CDR1 PRHDT and CDR2 FYEKMQ (reference sequence). The sample originates from a study of identical twins. TCRdb reprocessed the 5' RACE reads via MiXCR and lists one record per CDR3 protein. This repertoire shows under 300,000 distinct CDR3 sequences, under 8.5% found once; its top ten account for approximately 15%. The sample was also linked to a second study, of T cells expressing NK-cell markers.

The receptor's source is a woman between 18 and 29 years old in good health. Sequencing was carried out using CD8+ T cells sorted from blood. The gene calls are TRBV13 and TRBJ2-5; TRBD2 is a possible D gene (5 bases). The CDR3 sequence: CASSLGSATTETQYF. As DNA, the CDR3 is TGTGCCAGCAGCTTGGGTAGCGCGACCACAGAGACCCAGTACTTC.